These 19 T cell receptor beta chains came from one sample sequenced in a study of response to subunit inactivated influenza vaccine. TCRdb processed the RT-PCR reads anew with MiXCR; each CDR3 protein has one entry. The sample holds fewer than 550,000 distinct CDR3 sequences, 25% seen once. The sample here was CD4+ T cells sorted from PBMCs, taken roughly 5 days after vaccination. These receptors all come from a man in his fifties who received an inactivated influenza vaccine.

The J gene is TRBJ2-1, the V gene TRBV7-3; 9 positions agree with TRBD1. With 5 bases clipped from V and 6 bases from J, the junction kept 8 bases outside the gene matches. Germline V gene sequence: CDR1 SGHTA, CDR2 FQGTGA. The CDR3 runs 15 residues. CDR3 sequence reads: CASSPNPTGGNEQFF. CDR3 bases: TGTGCCAGCAGCCCTAACCCGACAGGGGGCAATGAGCAGTTCTTC.

The sample holds a few counts of this clonotype. The rearrangement joins TRBV4-3 to TRBJ1-2; D unresolved. The CDR3 is made up of 15 amino acids. Germline V gives CDR1 LGHNA, CDR2 YSLEER. V was trimmed by 0 bases and J by 4 bases, leaving 12 bases between them. The CDR3 region is CASSQDWEVSYGYTF. In DNA form, the CDR3 reads TGCGCCAGCAGCCAAGATTGGGAAGTCAGCTATGGCTACACCTTC.

The chain links TRBV6-5 to TRBJ2-4, with a possible D match to TRBD1 (6 bases). CDR3 size: 19 residues. Germline V lookup: CDR1 MNHEY, CDR2 SVGAGI. Trimming pared 0 bases from V and 0 bases from J, leaving 18 bases between. The CDR3 DNA reads TGTGCCAGCAGTTACTCGACAGGAAGCAGGTCCCTAGCCAAAAACATTCAGTACTTC. Protein product: CASSYSTGSRSLAKNIQYF.

The chain couples TRBV5-1 to TRBJ2-2; D not resolved. This CDR3 comprises 12 residues. Per the germline V gene, CDR1 is SGHRS and CDR2 is YFSETQ. V was shortened by 4 bases and J by 7 bases, with 8 bases between the two germline ends. CDR3 in amino acids: CASSPSVGELFF. The CDR3 DNA follows: TGCGCCAGCAGCCCTTCCGTCGGGGAGCTGTTTTTT.

This clonotype has a handful of counts. V usage is TRBV11-2 and J usage is TRBJ1-5; TRBD1 aligns across 9 bases. Trimming took 6 bases from V and 0 from J; bases not matched to a gene: 3. The length of the CDR3 is 15 residues. The germline V gene has CDR1 SGHAT and CDR2 FQNNGV. The CDR3, as DNA: TGTGCCAGCAGTTCACAGGGGGCTAGCAATCAGCCCCAGCATTTT. As protein: CASSSQGASNQPQHF.

This chain connects TRBV19 to TRBJ2-1; tentative D call: TRBD2 (6 bases). The CDR3 consists of 18 residues. Trimming removed 5 bases at V and 0 bases at J, with 20 bases between. CDR1 and CDR2 (germline): LNHDA, SQIVND (reference sequence). Here the CDR3 reads CASSPGLTKLSSYNEQFF. The DNA of the CDR3 is TGTGCCAGTAGTCCGGGACTCACGAAGCTGAGCTCCTACAATGAGCAGTTCTTC.

This clonotype was seen only a few times. The chain has TRBV20-1 and TRBJ2-1; 10 positions agree with TRBD2. V was pared by 5 bases and J by 5 bases, with 9 bases of the junction left unmatched. Germline values: CDR1 DFQATT, CDR2 SNEGSKA (reference sequence). This CDR3 is built from 15 residues. In DNA, the CDR3 is TGCAGTGCTGGACGAAGCGGGAGGGCCAACAATGAGCAGTTCTTC. The encoded protein is CSAGRSGRANNEQFF.

The V and J genes are TRBV5-1 and TRBJ2-5; 7 bases agree with TRBD1. Germline values: CDR1 SGHRS, CDR2 YFSETQ. This CDR3 spans 15 amino acids. Trimming cost V 0 bases and J 4 bases; bases outside gene matches: 6. DNA for the CDR3: TGCGCCAGCAGCTTGGCGCAGGGGGATGGAGAGACCCAGTACTTC. Its protein product is CASSLAQGDGETQYF.

This clonotype was counted between two and nine times. This chain connects TRBV12-3 or TRBV12-4 to TRBJ2-2; 14 nucleotides match TRBD2. J was trimmed by 9 bases and V by 6 bases; bases with no gene match: 6. The CDR3 is 15 residues long. This CDR3 reads CASRGTSGSVRELFF. The DNA for the CDR3 is TGTGCCAGCAGGGGGACTAGCGGGAGCGTCAGGGAGCTGTTTTTT.

V is TRBV20-1 and J is TRBJ2-3; the match to TRBD2 covers 10 bases. This CDR3 spans 15 amino acids. The V gene's germline CDR1 is DFQATT and CDR2 SNEGSKA (reference sequence). J gave up 0 bases and V 3 bases, and 3 bases lay outside the gene matches. CDR3: CSARRTSGSTDTQYF. In nucleotides, the CDR3 is TGCAGTGCTAGGAGGACTAGCGGTAGCACAGATACGCAGTATTTT.

This clonotype has only a few counts. This chain links TRBV20-1 with TRBJ2-1; D is unclear. V was clipped by 0 bases and J by 6 bases, with 15 bases between them. Germline V lookup: CDR1 DFQATT, CDR2 SNEGSKA (reference sequence). The CDR3 has 15 amino acids. The CDR3 DNA reads as TGCAGTGCTAGAGATGCGGCTAGGGCCCGCAATGAGCAGTTCTTC. Translation: CSARDAARARNEQFF.

This clonotype showed up just a few times. This chain links TRBV20-1 with TRBJ2-3, with D possibly being TRBD2 (5 bases). Germline assignment: CDR1 DFQATT and CDR2 SNEGSKA (reference sequence). Trimming cost V 3 bases and J 5 bases, with 12 bases left between them. This CDR3 is 13 amino acids long. CDR3 sequence (DNA): TGCAGTGCTAGTGAGGGTGGAAAAGATACGCAGTATTTT. It translates to CSASEGGKDTQYF.

There are a few counts of this clonotype. V gene TRBV20-1 combines with J gene TRBJ1-5, with 7 bases identical to TRBD1. Trimming removed 1 base from V and 3 bases from J; junction bases left unmatched: 3. The CDR3 length is 14 residues. Germline CDR1 and CDR2: DFQATT and SNEGSKA (reference sequence). CDR3 DNA: TGCAGTGCTAGAGTGGGGACAGACAATCAGCCCCAGCATTTT. Protein sequence: CSARVGTDNQPQHF.

This sequence joins TRBV6-1 and TRBJ2-7; 11 bases map to TRBD2. The CDR3 is 15 amino acids. The germline CDR1 and CDR2 sequences are MNHNS and SASEGT. Trimming removed 5 bases from V and 8 bases from J; junction bases left unmatched: 11. The CDR3 DNA reads as TGTGCCAGCAGTCGGGTAGTAGCGGGAGGGGTAAAGCAGTACTTC. Protein: CASSRVVAGGVKQYF.

This clonotype is deemed medium-sized. The genes are TRBV12-3 or TRBV12-4 and TRBJ2-7, with unresolved D. Between the trimmed V and J ends, which lost 6 bases and 1 base, there was a span of 7 bases. The CDR3 is 12 residues long. Written as DNA, the CDR3 is TGTGCCAGCAGCCTGACGTCCTACGAGCAGTACTTC. Translated, it gives CASSLTSYEQYF.

This clonotype came up a few times. This CDR3 fails to terminate in the conserved phenylalanine or tryptophan, so it likely reflects a read error. V and J are TRBV12-3 or TRBV12-4 and TRBJ2-7; D is unresolved. Trimming removed 6 bases from V and 0 bases from J, with 9 bases in between. The CDR3 extends over 13 amino acids. The CDR3 DNA reads TGTGCCAGCAGAAGCACTTCCTCCTACGAGCAGTACTTG. Translating it yields CASRSTSSYEQYL.

This rearrangement joins TRBV12-3 or TRBV12-4 to TRBJ2-3; 8 nucleotides align to TRBD2. J lost 4 bases, V lost 3 bases, and 6 bases had no gene match. The CDR3 covers 15 residues. CDR3: CASSFWRGVSDTQYF. Written as DNA, the CDR3 is TGTGCCAGCAGTTTCTGGCGGGGGGTGTCAGATACGCAGTATTTT.

The sample holds many counts of this clonotype. The genes are TRBV11-2 and TRBJ2-1; the match to TRBD2 covers 7 bases. Germline assignment: CDR1 SGHAT and CDR2 FQNNGV. The CDR3 has 15 residues. After removal of 1 base from V and 7 bases from J, the junction contained 7 bases not matched to a gene. The CDR3 DNA reads TGTGCCAGCAGCTTAGTACAGTGGGGGGGAAATGAGCAGTTCTTC. This encodes CASSLVQWGGNEQFF. Variable domain in full (rest from reference TRBV11-2 and TRBJ2-1): EAGVAQSPRYKIIEKRQSVAFWCNPISGHATLYWYQQILGQGPKLLIQFQNNGVVDDSQLPKDRFSAERLKGVDSTLKIQPAKLEDSAVYLCASSLVQWGGNEQFFGPGTRLTVL.

The rearrangement joins TRBV6-5 to TRBJ2-2; tentatively, D is TRBD2 (7 bases). Germline V lookup: CDR1 MNHEY, CDR2 SVGAGI. The CDR3 length is 18 residues. Between the trimmed V and J ends, which lost 2 bases and 2 bases, there was a span of 18 bases. CDR3 DNA sequence: TGTGCCAGCAGTTACATCCCCCGGGGGGCGCCCAACACCGGGGAGCTGTTTTTT. This encodes CASSYIPRGAPNTGELFF.